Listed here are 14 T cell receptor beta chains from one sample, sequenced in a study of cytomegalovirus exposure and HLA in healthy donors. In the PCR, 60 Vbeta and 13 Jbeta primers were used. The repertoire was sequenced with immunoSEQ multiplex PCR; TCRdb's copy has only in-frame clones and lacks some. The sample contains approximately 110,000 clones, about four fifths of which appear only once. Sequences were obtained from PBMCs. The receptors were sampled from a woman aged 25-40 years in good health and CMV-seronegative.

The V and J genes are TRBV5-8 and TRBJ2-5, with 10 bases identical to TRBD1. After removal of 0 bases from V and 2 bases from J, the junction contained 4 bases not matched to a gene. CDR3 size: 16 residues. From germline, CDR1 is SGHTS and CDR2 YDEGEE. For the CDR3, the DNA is TGTGCCAGCAGCTTGGTGACGGGACAGGGGCAAGAGACCCAGTACTTC. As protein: CASSLVTGQGQETQYF.

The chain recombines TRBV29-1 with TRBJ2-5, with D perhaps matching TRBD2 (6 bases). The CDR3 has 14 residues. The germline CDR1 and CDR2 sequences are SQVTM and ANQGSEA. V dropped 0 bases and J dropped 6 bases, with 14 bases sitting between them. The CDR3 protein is CSVEDRRAPKTQYF. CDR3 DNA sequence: TGCAGCGTTGAAGATCGGAGGGCACCGAAGACCCAGTACTTC.

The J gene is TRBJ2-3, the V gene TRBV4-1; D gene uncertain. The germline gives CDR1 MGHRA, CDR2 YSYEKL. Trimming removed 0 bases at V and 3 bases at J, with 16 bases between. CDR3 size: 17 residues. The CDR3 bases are TGCGCCAGCAGCCAAGATTTCCCTAGTTACGCTACAGATACGCAGTATTTT. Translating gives CASSQDFPSYATDTQYF.

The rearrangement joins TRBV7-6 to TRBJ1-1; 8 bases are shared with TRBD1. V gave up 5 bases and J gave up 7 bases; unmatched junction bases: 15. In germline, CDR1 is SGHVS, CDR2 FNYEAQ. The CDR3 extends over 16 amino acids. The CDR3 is CASSPLPQGASCEAFF. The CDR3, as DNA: TGTGCCAGCAGCCCTCTCCCCCAGGGGGCCTCTTGTGAAGCTTTCTTT.

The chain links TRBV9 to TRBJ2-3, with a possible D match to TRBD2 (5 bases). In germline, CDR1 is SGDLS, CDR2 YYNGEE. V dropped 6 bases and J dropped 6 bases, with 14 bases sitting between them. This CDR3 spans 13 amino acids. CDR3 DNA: TGTGCCAGCACCAGGACTTTAGCGGATACGCAGTATTTT. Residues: CASTRTLADTQYF. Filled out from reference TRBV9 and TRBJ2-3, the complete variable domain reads DSGVTQTPKHLITATGQRVTLRCSPRSGDLSVYWYQQSLDQGLQFLIQYYNGEERAKGNILERFSAQQFPDLHSELNLSSLELGDSALYFCASTRTLADTQYFGPGTRLTVL.

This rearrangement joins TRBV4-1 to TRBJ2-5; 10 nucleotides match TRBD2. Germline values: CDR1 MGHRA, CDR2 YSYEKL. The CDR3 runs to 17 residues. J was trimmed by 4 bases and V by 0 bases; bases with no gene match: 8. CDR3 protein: CASSQELEAGGGETQYF. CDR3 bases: TGCGCCAGCAGCCAAGAGTTAGAAGCGGGAGGGGGAGAGACCCAGTACTTC.

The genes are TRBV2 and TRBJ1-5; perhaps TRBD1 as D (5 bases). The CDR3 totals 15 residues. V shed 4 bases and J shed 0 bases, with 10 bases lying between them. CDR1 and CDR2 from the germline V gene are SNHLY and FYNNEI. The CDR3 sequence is CASSVGPYSNQPQHF. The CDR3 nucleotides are TGTGCCAGCAGTGTGGGGCCTTATAGCAATCAGCCCCAGCATTTT.

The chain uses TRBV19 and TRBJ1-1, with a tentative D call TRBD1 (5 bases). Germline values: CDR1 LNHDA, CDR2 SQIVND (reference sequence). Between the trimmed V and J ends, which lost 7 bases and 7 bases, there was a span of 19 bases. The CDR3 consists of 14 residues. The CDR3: CASTPRGGKDEAFF. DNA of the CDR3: TGTGCCAGTACCCCACGGGGGGGGAAGGATGAAGCTTTCTTT.

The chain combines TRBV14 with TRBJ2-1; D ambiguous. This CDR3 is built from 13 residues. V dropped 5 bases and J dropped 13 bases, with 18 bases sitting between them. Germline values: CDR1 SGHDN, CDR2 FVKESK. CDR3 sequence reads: CASSSRFGVLQFF. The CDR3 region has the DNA TGTGCCAGCAGCTCACGGTTCGGAGTCCTCCAGTTCTTC.

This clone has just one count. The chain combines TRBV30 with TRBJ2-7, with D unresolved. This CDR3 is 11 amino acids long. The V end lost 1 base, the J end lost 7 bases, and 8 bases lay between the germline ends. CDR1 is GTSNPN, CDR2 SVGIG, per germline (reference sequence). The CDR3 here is CAWSAKKEQYF. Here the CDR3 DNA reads TGTGCCTGGAGTGCAAAAAAAGAGCAGTACTTC.

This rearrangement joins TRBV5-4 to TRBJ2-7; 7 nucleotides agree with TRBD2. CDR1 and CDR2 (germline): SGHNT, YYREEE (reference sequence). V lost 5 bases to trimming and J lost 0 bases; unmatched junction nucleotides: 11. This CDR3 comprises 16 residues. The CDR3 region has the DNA TGTGCCAGCAGGTCTGCTAGCGGTAGGGCCTCCTACGAGCAGTACTTC. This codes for CASRSASGRASYEQYF.

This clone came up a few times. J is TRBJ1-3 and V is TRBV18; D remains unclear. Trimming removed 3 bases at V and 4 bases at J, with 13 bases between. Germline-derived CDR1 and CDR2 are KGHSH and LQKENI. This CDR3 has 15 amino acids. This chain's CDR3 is CASSPNSGKGNTIYF. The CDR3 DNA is TGTGCCAGCTCACCTAACTCCGGGAAAGGAAACACCATATATTTT.

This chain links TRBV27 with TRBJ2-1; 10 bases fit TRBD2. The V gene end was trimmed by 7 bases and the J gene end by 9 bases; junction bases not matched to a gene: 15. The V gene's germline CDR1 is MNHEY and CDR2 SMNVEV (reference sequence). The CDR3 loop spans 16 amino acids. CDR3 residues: CASMYLGLAWGGEQFF. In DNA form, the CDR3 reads TGTGCCAGCATGTACTTGGGACTAGCGTGGGGTGGTGAGCAGTTCTTC.

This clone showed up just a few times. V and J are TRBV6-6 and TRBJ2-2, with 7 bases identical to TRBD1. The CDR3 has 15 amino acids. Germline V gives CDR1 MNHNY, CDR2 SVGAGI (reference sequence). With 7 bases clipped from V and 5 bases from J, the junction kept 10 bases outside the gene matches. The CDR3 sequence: CASTNTGQLTGELFF. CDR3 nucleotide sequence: TGTGCCAGCACCAACACGGGACAGCTGACCGGGGAGCTGTTTTTT.